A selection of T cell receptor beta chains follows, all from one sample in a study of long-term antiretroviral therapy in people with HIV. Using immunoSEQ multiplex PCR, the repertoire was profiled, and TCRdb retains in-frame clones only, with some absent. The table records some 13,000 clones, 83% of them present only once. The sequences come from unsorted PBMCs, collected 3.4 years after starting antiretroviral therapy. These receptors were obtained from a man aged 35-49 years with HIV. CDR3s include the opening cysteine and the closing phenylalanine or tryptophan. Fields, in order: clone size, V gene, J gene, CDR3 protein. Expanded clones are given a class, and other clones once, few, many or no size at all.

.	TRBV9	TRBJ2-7	CASSVRDSQYEQYF
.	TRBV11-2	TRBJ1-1	CASSSRSTFF
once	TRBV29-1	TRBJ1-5	CSVVTGVGQPQHF
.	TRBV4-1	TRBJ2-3	CASSQVAGITDTQYF
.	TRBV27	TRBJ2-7	CASSLSASSYEQYF
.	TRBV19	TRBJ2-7	CASSMGDYLFYEQYF
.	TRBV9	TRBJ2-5	CASSSPQPVETQYF
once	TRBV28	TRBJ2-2	CASSPRQGKGENTGELFF
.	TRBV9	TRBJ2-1	CASSPVAGGAQYNEQFF
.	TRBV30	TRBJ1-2	CAWSDRAYGYTF
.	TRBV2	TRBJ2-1	CASTYRGTDYNEQFF
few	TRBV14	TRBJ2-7	CASSPPISPPGQGRSGSFYEQYF